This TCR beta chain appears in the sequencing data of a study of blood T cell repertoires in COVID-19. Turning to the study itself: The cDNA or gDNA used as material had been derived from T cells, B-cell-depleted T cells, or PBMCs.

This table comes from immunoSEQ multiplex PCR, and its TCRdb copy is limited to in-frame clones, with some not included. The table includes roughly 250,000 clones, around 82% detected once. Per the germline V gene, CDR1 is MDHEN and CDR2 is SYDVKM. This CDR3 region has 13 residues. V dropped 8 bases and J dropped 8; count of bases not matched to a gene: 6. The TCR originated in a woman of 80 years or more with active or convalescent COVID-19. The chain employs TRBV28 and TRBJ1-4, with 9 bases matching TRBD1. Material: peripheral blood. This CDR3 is CASLGQGYEKLFF. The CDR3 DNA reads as TGTGCCAGCTTGGGACAGGGCTACGAAAAACTGTTTTTT.